The next 14 T cell receptor beta chains were all read from a single sample in a study of OX40 agonist ivuxolimab in advanced cancers. The method was immunoSEQ multiplex PCR; TCRdb's version includes in-frame clones alone and lacks a portion of them. The sample gives approximately 14,000 clones, roughly 89% of which show up once; around 25% is in the top ten. The input for sequencing was CD4+ or CD8+ T cells sorted from blood, taken in a trial of the OX40 agonist ivuxolimab. Source of these receptors: an adult with an advanced solid tumor such as melanoma, head and neck, liver or kidney cancer.

The rearrangement links TRBV28 to TRBJ1-5; tentatively, D is TRBD1 (5 bases). From germline, CDR1 is MDHEN and CDR2 SYDVKM. CDR3 length equals 13 residues. Trimming took 5 bases from V and 4 from J, leaving 9 bases between them. CDR3 protein: CASSLQDNQPQHF. CDR3 nucleotides: TGTGCCAGCAGTCTACAGGATAATCAGCCCCAGCATTTT.

The CDR3 here is CASSLVTVRGNQPQHF. In nucleotides, the CDR3 is TGTGCCAGCAGCTTAGTGACAGTTCGTGGCAATCAGCCCCAGCATTTT. The gene calls are TRBV11-2 and TRBJ1-5; D possibly corresponds to TRBD1 (5 bases). The CDR3 sequence is 16 residues long. Germline CDR1 reads SGHAT; CDR2 reads FQNNGV. V lost 1 base and J lost 2, with 12 bases in between.

V usage is TRBV27 and J usage is TRBJ1-2; D is uncertain. Germline V gene data show CDR1 as MNHEY and CDR2 as SMNVEV (reference sequence). This CDR3 is 12 amino acids long. The V end was cut by 5 bases, the J end by 4 bases, with 8 bases between. The CDR3 DNA is TGTGCCAGCAGTCTAGACGGCTATGGCTACACCTTC. Its protein product is CASSLDGYGYTF.

The CDR3 DNA reads as TGTGCCAGCAGCTTATATATTTCTTCCGCGGGGACCCTAGAGACCCAGTACTTC. This codes for CASSLYISSAGTLETQYF. The chain links TRBV11-2 to TRBJ2-5; TRBD2 is a possible D gene (6 bases). Germline V gene sequence: CDR1 SGHAT, CDR2 FQNNGV. The CDR3 runs to 18 residues. Trimming removed 2 bases at V and 4 bases at J, with 23 bases between.

The V and J genes are TRBV5-4 and TRBJ1-1; 7 bases align to TRBD1. The CDR3 extends over 11 amino acids. The germline gives CDR1 SGHNT, CDR2 YYREEE (reference sequence). The V gene end was trimmed by 4 bases and the J gene end by 8 bases; junction bases not matched to a gene: 2. The DNA for the CDR3 is TGTGCCAGCAGCATGGACAGGGAAGCTTTCTTT. Its translation: CASSMDREAFF.

CDR3 residues: CASSVEGQKETQYF. The CDR3 DNA reads as TGTGCCAGCAGCGTAGAGGGACAGAAGGAGACCCAGTACTTC. The gene calls are TRBV9 and TRBJ2-5; 7 bases are a match to TRBD1. Germline V CDR1 and CDR2: SGDLS, YYNGEE. The CDR3 runs 14 residues. V lost 0 bases to trimming and J lost 5 bases; unmatched junction nucleotides: 4.

V and J are TRBV9 and TRBJ1-3, with no clear D. Trimming took 3 bases from V and 1 from J, leaving 8 bases between them. The CDR3 has 14 amino acids. CDR1 and CDR2 (germline): SGDLS, YYNGEE. CDR3 in amino acids: CASSAPGSGNTIYF. CDR3 DNA sequence: TGTGCCAGCAGCGCCCCAGGATCTGGAAACACCATATATTTT.

This rearrangement joins TRBV27 to TRBJ1-5; D is uncertain. The CDR3 runs 14 residues. Germline CDR1 MNHEY, CDR2 SMNVEV (reference sequence). The V and J ends lost 1 base and 4 bases respectively, with 8 bases between them. CDR3 protein: CASSLFGFNQPQHF. In nucleotides, the CDR3 is TGTGCCAGCAGTTTATTTGGGTTTAATCAGCCCCAGCATTTT.

V usage is TRBV7-7 and J usage is TRBJ2-7, with D possibly TRBD1 on 5 matching bases. The germline V and J ends were trimmed by 4 bases and 2 bases, with 18 bases remaining between them. The CDR3 is made up of 16 amino acids. Germline V gives CDR1 SSHAT, CDR2 FNYEAQ (reference sequence). The CDR3 protein is CASSYIDRLIAYEQYF. CDR3 bases: TGTGCCAGCAGCTACATAGACAGATTAATCGCCTACGAGCAGTACTTC.

The rearrangement joins TRBV6-1 to TRBJ2-5, with D perhaps TRBD2 (6 bases). The CDR3 has 14 residues. Trimming removed 2 bases at V and 5 bases at J, with 12 bases between. Germline V lookup: CDR1 MNHNS, CDR2 SASEGT. CDR3 residues: CASSESGPRETQYF. CDR3 nucleotides: TGTGCCAGCAGTGAAAGCGGGCCCAGGGAGACCCAGTACTTC.

The chain employs TRBV7-9 and TRBJ2-7; unclear D gene. V lost 0 bases to trimming and J lost 2 bases, with 5 bases between them. The CDR3 runs to 13 residues. The germline V gene encodes CDR1 SEHNR and CDR2 FQNEAQ (reference sequence). CDR3: CASSLAGPYEQYF. The CDR3 DNA reads as TGTGCCAGCAGCTTAGCAGGCCCCTACGAGCAGTACTTC.

This sequence joins TRBV12-5 and TRBJ2-2; the match to TRBD2 covers 11 bases. CDR3 length: 16 residues. CDR1 is LGHNT, CDR2 FRNRAP, per germline. J was trimmed by 1 base and V by 5 bases; bases with no gene match: 3. CDR3 sequence: CASGQGLAGNTGELFF. The CDR3 DNA reads as TGTGCTAGTGGTCAAGGACTAGCGGGGAACACCGGGGAGCTGTTTTTT.

Here the CDR3 DNA reads TGCAGCGTTGGGCTCTCCTACAATGAGCAGTTCTTC. Translation gives CSVGLSYNEQFF. The rearrangement joins TRBV29-1 to TRBJ2-1; no firm D call. CDR3 length: 12 amino acids. V lost 4 bases to trimming and J lost 0 bases, with 4 bases between them. CDR1 is SQVTM and CDR2 is ANQGSEA in the germline V gene.

The J gene is TRBJ2-7, the V gene TRBV27, with 8 nucleotides matching TRBD2. CDR1 is MNHEY, CDR2 SMNVEV, per germline (reference sequence). V lost 6 bases and J lost 3; bases outside the gene matches: 4. The CDR3 has 13 amino acids. DNA for the CDR3: TGTGCCAGCAGCCCCGCGGGAGGCTACGAGCAGTACTTC. Translation gives CASSPAGGYEQYF.